Following are 32 T cell receptor beta chains from one sample sequenced in a study of identical twins. Each CDR3 protein is one row after TCRdb ran MiXCR on the 5' RACE reads. The data contain about 730,000 distinct CDR3 sequences, 20% to 25% of them singletons. This sample was also put to use in a study of T cells expressing NK-cell markers.

Material: PBMCs. These receptors were obtained from a woman aged 18 to 35 in good health.

This clonotype has ten or more counts. This chain connects TRBV4-2 to TRBJ2-1; 10 nucleotides align to TRBD2. Germline-derived CDR1 and CDR2 are LGHNA and YNFKEQ. V lost 4 bases, J lost 8 bases, and 11 bases stayed unmatched. The CDR3 runs to 16 residues. CDR3 region: CASSPLEASGGDEQFF. The CDR3 coding sequence is TGTGCCAGCAGCCCCCTGGAGGCTAGCGGGGGAGATGAGCAGTTCTTC.

The genes are TRBV5-1 and TRBJ2-5, with 11 positions matching TRBD2. This CDR3 has 15 amino acids. V lost 1 base, J lost 3 bases, and 2 bases stayed unmatched. Germline V CDR1 and CDR2: SGHRS, YFSETQ. CDR3 in DNA: TGCGCCAGCAGCTTGCTTAGCGGGGGGGAAGAGACCCAGTACTTC. It yields the protein CASSLLSGGEETQYF.

The gene calls are TRBV5-1 and TRBJ2-1, with 7 bases identical to TRBD1. The CDR3 sequence is 16 residues long. Germline V lookup: CDR1 SGHRS, CDR2 YFSETQ. Trimming at V came to 0 bases and at J to 7 bases, leaving 10 bases not matched to a gene. CDR3 sequence: CASSLADRVGSNEQFF. The CDR3 DNA sequence: TGCGCCAGCAGCTTGGCCGACAGGGTGGGGTCAAATGAGCAGTTCTTC.

The rearrangement links TRBV12-3 or TRBV12-4 to TRBJ2-2, with 9 bases identical to TRBD2. Trimming removed 5 bases from V and 4 bases from J; junction bases left unmatched: 5. The CDR3 loop spans 15 amino acids. Here the CDR3 DNA reads TGTGCCAGCAGTCCTAGCGGGACCCGCACCGGGGAGCTGTTTTTT. Amino acids: CASSPSGTRTGELFF.

V gene TRBV20-1 combines with J gene TRBJ2-5; D gene ambiguous. The CDR3 totals 12 residues. Germline CDR1 and CDR2: DFQATT and SNEGSKA (reference sequence). The V and J ends lost 5 bases and 7 bases respectively, with 14 bases between them. CDR3 region: CSASITGGTQYF. The CDR3 DNA follows: TGCAGTGCTTCAATTACGGGTGGGACCCAGTACTTC.

This clonotype was seen more than once but under ten times. CDR3 sequence reads: CASSWRGRSYEQYF. The DNA for the CDR3 is TGTGCCAGCAGTTGGCGGGGGAGAAGCTACGAGCAGTACTTC. The chain has TRBV12-3 or TRBV12-4 and TRBJ2-7; 7 nucleotides align to TRBD2. The CDR3 runs to 14 residues. With V trimmed by 4 bases and J by 3 bases, 6 bases remained unmatched.

The chain couples TRBV20-1 to TRBJ2-5, with TRBD2 matching over 14 bases. From germline, CDR1 is DFQATT and CDR2 SNEGSKA (reference sequence). The J segment lost 4 bases and the V segment lost 8 bases, leaving 6 bases of the junction unmatched. The CDR3 is 14 amino acids. The CDR3 reads CSLTSGRAGETQYF. DNA for the CDR3: TGCAGTCTGACTAGCGGGAGGGCGGGAGAGACCCAGTACTTC.

This clonotype was seen only a few times. The rearrangement joins TRBV7-8 to TRBJ1-1; no reliable D call. Trimming shortened V by 3 bases and J by 1 base, and 12 bases separated the two germline ends. The CDR3 loop spans 15 amino acids. Germline-derived CDR1 and CDR2 are SGHVS and FQNEAQ. The CDR3 region is CASSLGVRGNTEAFF. As DNA, the CDR3 is TGTGCCAGCAGCTTGGGCGTTAGAGGGAACACTGAAGCTTTCTTT.

There are a few counts of this clonotype. The rearrangement uses TRBV20-1 and TRBJ1-1; tentatively, D is TRBD1 (5 bases). The CDR3 runs 14 residues. The V and J ends lost 0 bases and 4 bases respectively, with 12 bases between them. Germline loops: CDR1 DFQATT, CDR2 SNEGSKA (reference sequence). This chain's CDR3 is CSARERDLRTEAFF. The CDR3 DNA reads TGCAGTGCTAGAGAGAGGGACCTCCGCACTGAAGCTTTCTTT.

This clonotype was detected many times. The chain recombines TRBV20-1 with TRBJ2-7; no definite D call. Trimming took 1 base from V and 0 from J, leaving 10 bases between them. This CDR3 spans 14 amino acids. Germline-derived CDR1 and CDR2 are DFQATT and SNEGSKA (reference sequence). The CDR3: CSARAGSRSYEQYF. DNA for the CDR3: TGCAGTGCTAGAGCCGGGTCACGCTCCTACGAGCAGTACTTC.

V is TRBV11-2 and J is TRBJ2-5, with D maybe TRBD2 (6 bases). V was pared by 2 bases and J by 4 bases, with 14 bases between. Germline loops: CDR1 SGHAT, CDR2 FQNNGV. The CDR3 has 15 amino acids. CDR3 bases: TGTGCCAGCAGCTTAATGGGGGGTTTGGGAGAGACCCAGTACTTC. This translates into CASSLMGGLGETQYF.

This clonotype came up a few times. The rearrangement uses TRBV5-1 and TRBJ1-6, with TRBD1 matching 10 bases. The CDR3 is made up of 14 amino acids. Germline V lookup: CDR1 SGHRS, CDR2 YFSETQ. Trimming removed 5 bases from V and 8 bases from J; junction bases left unmatched: 4. CDR3 loop: CASSSGTGDSPLHF. The CDR3 DNA is TGCGCCAGCAGTTCCGGGACAGGGGATTCACCCCTCCACTTT.

The chain has TRBV28 and TRBJ2-2; possibly TRBD1 or TRBD2 for D (6 bases each). CDR1 MDHEN and CDR2 SYDVKM come from the germline V gene. The CDR3 runs 15 residues. Trimming stripped 5 bases from V and 4 bases from J, with 14 bases between. Here the CDR3 reads CASSTLGGGTGELFF. The CDR3 DNA reads TGTGCCAGCAGTACGCTGGGGGGCGGCACCGGGGAGCTGTTTTTT.

This clonotype appeared a single time. This chain links TRBV7-2 with TRBJ2-2; a weak D match, TRBD2 (5 bases). V shed 2 bases and J shed 4 bases, with 11 bases lying between them. The germline V gene encodes CDR1 SGHTA and CDR2 FQGNSA. This CDR3 has 15 amino acids. CDR3 nucleotides: TGTGCCAGCAGCTTAAAGCTAGCAGTCACCGGGGAGCTGTTTTTT. Translated, it gives CASSLKLAVTGELFF.

The chain joins TRBV20-1 to TRBJ2-5; 10 positions match TRBD2. The CDR3 has 15 amino acids. The V segment lost 3 bases and the J segment 0 bases; nucleotides outside the gene matches: 4. Germline loops: CDR1 DFQATT, CDR2 SNEGSKA (reference sequence). The CDR3 sequence: CSARGAGGYQETQYF. CDR3 nucleotides: TGCAGTGCTAGGGGAGCGGGGGGGTACCAAGAGACCCAGTACTTC.

The chain couples TRBV12-3 or TRBV12-4 to TRBJ2-7; D ambiguous. This CDR3 contains 12 residues. Between the trimmed V and J ends, which lost 4 bases and 3 bases, there was a span of 7 bases. The CDR3 nucleotides are TGTGCCAGCAGTTCACAGTTCTACGAGCAGTACTTC. Protein sequence: CASSSQFYEQYF.

The chain recombines TRBV12-3 or TRBV12-4 with TRBJ1-1; no firm D call. This CDR3 comprises 12 residues. Between the trimmed V and J ends, which lost 3 bases and 8 bases, there was a span of 10 bases. The CDR3 nucleotides are TGTGCCAGCAGTTTTCGGGCGGGCGAAGCTTTCTTT. Translating it yields CASSFRAGEAFF.

The rearrangement uses TRBV6-2 or TRBV6-3 and TRBJ2-1, with 9 positions matching TRBD2. Germline loops: CDR1 MNHEY, CDR2 SVGEGT. This CDR3 is 21 amino acids long. J was trimmed by 0 bases and V by 2 bases; bases with no gene match: 17. As DNA, the CDR3 is TGTGCCAGCAGTTACCAAAGTCTCGGGAGGAGACTAGCGGACTCCTACAATGAGCAGTTCTTC. It yields the protein CASSYQSLGRRLADSYNEQFF.

V usage is TRBV11-2 and J usage is TRBJ2-1, with D tentatively TRBD1 (6 bases). The CDR3 runs to 15 residues. Trimming pared 3 bases from V and 7 bases from J, leaving 16 bases between. CDR1 and CDR2 (germline): SGHAT, FQNNGV. The DNA of the CDR3 is TGTGCCAGCAGCTTCCTAGGCACAGGGAGAAATGAGCAGTTCTTC. Its translation: CASSFLGTGRNEQFF.

This clonotype has ten or more counts. The chain is built from TRBV25-1 and TRBJ2-1, with TRBD2 matching 8 bases. CDR1 and CDR2 (germline): MGHDK, SYGVNS. After removal of 1 base from V and 6 bases from J, the junction contained 17 bases not matched to a gene. CDR3 size: 19 residues. The CDR3 spells CASSELSGSPYYYGNEQFF. CDR3 nucleotide sequence: TGTGCCAGCAGTGAATTGAGCGGGAGCCCCTACTACTACGGCAATGAGCAGTTCTTC.

This clonotype was seen a handful of times. This chain uses TRBV5-1 with TRBJ1-4; perhaps TRBD1 as D (5 bases). CDR3 length: 15 amino acids. Germline V CDR1 and CDR2: SGHRS, YFSETQ. V was pared by 4 bases and J by 8 bases, with 18 bases between. CDR3 amino acids: CASSLGETVFEKLFF. The CDR3 nucleotides read TGCGCCAGCAGCCTGGGGGAGACGGTATTCGAAAAACTGTTTTTT. The full variable domain, completed using reference TRBV5-1 and TRBJ1-4, is KAGVTQTPRYLIKTRGQQVTLSCSPISGHRSVSWYQQTPGQGLQFLFEYFSETQRNKGNFPGRFSGRQFSNSRSEMNVSTLELGDSALYLCASSLGETVFEKLFFGSGTQLSVL.

The gene calls are TRBV5-6 and TRBJ1-1; TRBD1 is a possible D gene (5 bases). There are 12 residues in the CDR3. Trimming left V 4 bases short and J 7 bases short, with 11 bases between. From germline, CDR1 is SGHDT and CDR2 YYEEEE. The CDR3 here is CASSRVDSEAFF. The CDR3 DNA sequence: TGTGCCAGCAGCAGAGTCGACAGTGAAGCTTTCTTT.

This clonotype was found many times. The rearrangement links TRBV29-1 to TRBJ2-1; possibly TRBD1 for D (5 bases). Per the germline V gene, CDR1 is SQVTM and CDR2 is ANQGSEA. The CDR3 length is 14 residues. V was cut by 4 bases and J by 0 bases, with 10 bases left in between. The CDR3 DNA reads TGCAGCGTTGGAAAGGGGTTCTCCTACAATGAGCAGTTCTTC. Protein: CSVGKGFSYNEQFF.

This clonotype appeared many times. The rearrangement uses TRBV5-1 and TRBJ2-3; TRBD1 matches at 7 bases. CDR1 and CDR2 (germline): SGHRS, YFSETQ. This CDR3 comprises 15 residues. Losses at the gene ends were 3 bases for V and 0 bases for J; bases not matched to a gene: 4. The CDR3 protein is CASSSPGQSTDTQYF. The DNA for the CDR3 is TGCGCCAGCAGCTCTCCGGGACAGAGCACAGATACGCAGTATTTT.

The genes are TRBV20-1 and TRBJ2-7; unclear D gene. The CDR3 is 14 amino acids. Germline lookup yields CDR1 DFQATT and CDR2 SNEGSKA (reference sequence). V was shortened by 3 bases and J by 0 bases, with 12 bases between the two germline ends. CDR3 region: CSARIGRVSYEQYF. The CDR3 DNA sequence: TGCAGTGCTAGGATAGGACGGGTCTCCTACGAGCAGTACTTC.

The chain is built from TRBV9 and TRBJ1-2; 7 bases map to TRBD1. The trim removed 4 bases at V and 6 bases at J, leaving 12 bases unmatched. Germline V gene lookup returns CDR1 SGDLS and CDR2 YYNGEE. The CDR3 contains 15 residues. The CDR3 nucleotides are TGTGCCAGCAGCTCCGGACAGGCTACTCCCGATGGCTACACCTTC. This translates into CASSSGQATPDGYTF.

This sequence joins TRBV30 and TRBJ1-3; possible D gene TRBD1, 5 bases. Germline CDR1 reads GTSNPN; CDR2 reads SVGIG (reference sequence). The germline V and J ends were trimmed by 5 bases and 4 bases, with 18 bases remaining between them. This CDR3 contains 15 residues. The CDR3 DNA sequence: TGTGCCTGGTACCACGGGGGGACTTCGGGAAACACCATATATTTT. As protein: CAWYHGGTSGNTIYF. Using reference TRBV30 and TRBJ1-3 for the parts outside the CDR3, the full variable domain is SQTIHQWPATLVQPVGSPLSLECTVEGTSNPNLYWYRQAAGRGLQLLFYSVGIGQISSEVPQNLSASRPQDRQFILSSKKLLLSDSGFYLCAWYHGGTSGNTIYFGEGSWLTVV.

This clonotype was counted between two and nine times. This chain uses TRBV20-1 with TRBJ2-1, with 8 positions matching TRBD2. Germline V gene data show CDR1 as DFQATT and CDR2 as SNEGSKA (reference sequence). V shed 5 bases, J shed 9 bases, and the junction held 12 bases outside the gene matches. The CDR3 length is 14 residues. The CDR3 is CSAWGAGEEAEQFF. The CDR3, as DNA: TGCAGTGCTTGGGGAGCGGGAGAAGAGGCTGAGCAGTTCTTC.

The sample holds one count of this clonotype. The chain uses TRBV12-3 or TRBV12-4 and TRBJ2-1; TRBD1 or TRBD2 may be the D gene (5 bases each). V was trimmed by 10 bases and J by 0 bases, leaving 13 bases between them. The CDR3 is 14 residues long. The CDR3 DNA reads as TGTGCCACCACGGGACGACCCTCCTACAATGAGCAGTTCTTC. Protein: CATTGRPSYNEQFF.

The rearrangement joins TRBV5-1 to TRBJ2-1; 11 nucleotides match TRBD2. The CDR3 is 14 residues long. CDR1 is SGHRS and CDR2 is YFSETQ in the germline V gene. Losses at the gene ends were 6 bases for V and 5 bases for J; bases not matched to a gene: 4. This CDR3 reads CASTRLAGHNEQFF. The DNA for the CDR3 is TGCGCCAGCACGAGACTAGCGGGGCACAATGAGCAGTTCTTC.

The J gene is TRBJ1-5, the V gene TRBV5-5; D is possibly TRBD1 (5 bases). Trimming removed 5 bases from V and 3 bases from J, with 9 bases in between. The CDR3 contains 13 residues. CDR1 SGHKS and CDR2 YYEKEE come from the germline V gene (reference sequence). This CDR3 reads CASSGTPNQPQHF. DNA of the CDR3: TGTGCCAGCAGTGGGACGCCCAATCAGCCCCAGCATTTT.

V and J are TRBV12-3 or TRBV12-4 and TRBJ2-3; 9 positions agree with TRBD2. The ends lost 5 bases at V and 2 bases at J; junction bases unmatched: 5. The CDR3 has 15 amino acids. CDR3 residues: CASSPRGGVTDTQYF. The CDR3 region has the DNA TGTGCCAGCAGTCCGCGGGGGGGAGTCACAGATACGCAGTATTTT.